Listed here are 16 T cell receptor beta chains from one sample, sequenced in a study of T cells in tumors after PD-1 blockade. Profiling relied on immunoSEQ multiplex PCR, and the TCRdb table lists in-frame clones only, not all of them. The data contain roughly 20,000 clones, roughly 80% of them singletons. This specimen consisted of PBMCs, obtained after anti-PD-1 therapy. The receptors were gathered from a human donor with advanced basal cell or squamous cell carcinoma (not recorded which).

This chain joins TRBV10-3 and TRBJ1-1, with no clear D. Germline V gene lookup returns CDR1 ENHRY and CDR2 SYGVKD. V was shortened by 8 bases and J by 3 bases, with 13 bases between the two germline ends. The CDR3 length is 13 residues. The DNA for the CDR3 is TGTGCCATCGGGTGGGGAGGAGACACTGAAGCTTTCTTT. This gives the protein CAIGWGGDTEAFF.

The chain links TRBV2 to TRBJ1-6; D possibly corresponds to TRBD1 (6 bases). The ends were cut back, 7 bases at V and 5 bases at J, with 12 bases in the middle. The CDR3 is 14 residues long. Germline CDR1 SNHLY, CDR2 FYNNEI. The CDR3 loop reads CASNGQKNNSPLHF. CDR3 nucleotides: TGTGCCAGCAACGGACAGAAGAATAATTCACCCCTCCACTTT.

V and J are TRBV9 and TRBJ1-2; 7 nucleotides match TRBD1. The CDR3 totals 16 residues. Germline CDR1 SGDLS, CDR2 YYNGEE. V dropped 4 bases and J dropped 3; count of bases not matched to a gene: 12. Here the CDR3 DNA reads TGTGCCAGCAGCCCCATCCCTCCCACAGGGGACTATGGCTACACCTTC. This sequence encodes CASSPIPPTGDYGYTF.

The V call is TRBV5-6, the J call TRBJ2-5; either TRBD1 or TRBD2 may fit D (5 bases each). The CDR3 is 14 amino acids. Trimming shortened V by 4 bases and J by 2 bases, and 12 bases separated the two germline ends. Germline CDR1 is SGHDT and CDR2 is YYEEEE. The CDR3 coding sequence is TGTGCCAGCAGCGAAGGGACGGTTCAAGAGACCCAGTACTTC. Protein sequence: CASSEGTVQETQYF.

This chain links TRBV5-5 with TRBJ1-6; possible D gene TRBD1, 5 bases. The CDR3 extends over 14 amino acids. The germline CDR1 and CDR2 sequences are SGHKS and YYEKEE (reference sequence). V lost 0 bases and J lost 9, with 10 bases in between. The DNA of the CDR3 is TGTGCCAGCAGCTTGGGCGGGGGGAGTTCACCCCTCCACTTT. Translated: CASSLGGGSSPLHF.

This clone ranks as medium-sized. The rearrangement links TRBV4-2 to TRBJ2-5; 13 bases fit TRBD2. From germline, CDR1 is LGHNA and CDR2 YNFKEQ. The CDR3 contains 16 residues. Trimming at V came to 2 bases and at J to 1 base, leaving 1 base not matched to a gene. This CDR3 reads CASSQTSGGAQETQYF. CDR3 bases: TGTGCCAGCAGCCAAACTAGCGGGGGGGCCCAAGAGACCCAGTACTTC.

The chain recombines TRBV2 with TRBJ2-2; D uncertain. In germline, CDR1 is SNHLY, CDR2 FYNNEI. The CDR3 loop spans 12 amino acids. Trimming stripped 5 bases from V and 2 bases from J, with 3 bases between. The CDR3 is CASSRNTGELFF. As DNA, the CDR3 is TGTGCCAGCAGTCGAAACACCGGGGAGCTGTTTTTT.

The chain uses TRBV6-6 and TRBJ2-5; 7 bases match TRBD1. The CDR3 contains 18 residues. V lost 7 bases, J lost 1 base, and 18 bases stayed unmatched. CDR1 and CDR2 from the germline V gene are MNHNY and SVGAGI (reference sequence). CDR3: CASTRMPPGQHFQETQYF. CDR3 nucleotides: TGTGCCAGCACTCGTATGCCACCGGGACAGCATTTCCAAGAGACCCAGTACTTC.

The rearrangement joins TRBV2 to TRBJ2-5; the match to TRBD2 covers 12 bases. The CDR3 totals 16 residues. Germline-derived CDR1 and CDR2 are SNHLY and FYNNEI. V dropped 10 bases and J dropped 6; count of bases not matched to a gene: 15. CDR3 bases: TGTGCCAACAGAGCAACTAGCGGGGGGTGGAGAAAGACCCAGTACTTC. Protein product: CANRATSGGWRKTQYF.

The chain uses TRBV15 and TRBJ2-1, with D unresolved. Trimming pared 0 bases from V and 7 bases from J, leaving 10 bases between. The length of the CDR3 is 14 residues. Germline CDR1 LNHNV, CDR2 YYDKDF (reference sequence). In DNA form, the CDR3 reads TGTGCCACCAGCAGAGATGTGGTCCCGAATGAGCAGTTCTTC. The encoded protein is CATSRDVVPNEQFF.

The gene calls are TRBV6-7 and TRBJ2-6; D might be TRBD2 (5 bases). TRBV6-7 is annotated as an ORF whose role is uncertain. Trimming removed 6 bases at V and 4 bases at J, with 19 bases between. The CDR3 has 17 amino acids. The CDR3 spells CASSTGLPWSGANVLTF. DNA for the CDR3: TGTGCCAGCAGCACCGGACTCCCGTGGTCCGGGGCCAACGTCCTGACTTTC.

The genes are TRBV5-1 and TRBJ2-5; 7 bases map to TRBD1. The CDR3 is 17 amino acids. Germline CDR1 SGHRS, CDR2 YFSETQ. The trim removed 5 bases at V and 3 bases at J, leaving 16 bases unmatched. The CDR3 DNA follows: TGCGCCAGCAGTTATCACAGGGGCAGAGACCTCGAAGAGACCCAGTACTTC. It encodes CASSYHRGRDLEETQYF.

This chain uses TRBV6-4 with TRBJ1-4, with no clear D. Per germline, CDR1 MRHNA and CDR2 SNTAGT. There are 13 residues in the CDR3. The V gene lost 0 bases and the J gene lost 8 bases, with 7 bases spanning the gap. Here the CDR3 reads CASSDSPGEKLFF. The CDR3 coding sequence is TGTGCCAGCAGTGACTCTCCAGGAGAAAAACTGTTTTTT.

This chain uses TRBV6-1 with TRBJ1-6; D is unresolved. CDR3 length: 18 amino acids. Germline assignment: CDR1 MNHNS and CDR2 SASEGT. V was pared by 2 bases and J by 0 bases, with 14 bases between. The CDR3 is CASSERSRLSSYNSPLHF. The CDR3 nucleotides are TGTGCCAGCAGTGAACGGAGCAGGTTGAGCTCCTATAATTCACCCCTCCACTTT.

The rearrangement joins TRBV6-1 to TRBJ1-2, with D tentatively TRBD1 (6 bases). CDR3 length equals 14 residues. In germline, CDR1 is MNHNS, CDR2 SASEGT. V gave up 1 base and J gave up 6 bases, with 12 bases separating them. The CDR3 protein is CASSEDVGADGYTF. In DNA form, the CDR3 reads TGTGCCAGCAGTGAAGATGTGGGGGCAGATGGCTACACCTTC.

On this clone: This CDR3 is missing its conserved last phenylalanine or tryptophan, likely due to a read error. No DNA is shown, since the ends of the CDR3 on it are uncertain; the CDR3 is the one TCRdb lists. This rearrangement joins TRBV9 to TRBJ2-7; no check of the table's D call, TRBD1, against the DNA was made. Germline V gene data show CDR1 as SGDLS and CDR2 as YYNGEE. The length of the CDR3 is 15 amino acids, counting both ends. The CDR3 sequence: CASSSSSWAEGFPDE.